This is a list of T cell receptor beta chains from one sample in a study of untreated major depressive disorder. Libraries were prepared by immunoSEQ multiplex PCR; TCRdb keeps only in-frame clonotypes and omits some of them. The sample shows approximately 20,000 clones, over 85% of them seen only once. The material sequenced was CD4+ T cells from PBMCs. Source of these receptors: a man in his thirties or forties in good health. The CDR3 runs from the conserved cysteine through the conserved F or W.

CDR3 protein	V gene	J gene
CASSRTSGSQETQYF	TRBV5-6	TRBJ2-5
CASSQESVRLAGRNEQFF	TRBV4-3	TRBJ2-1
CASSVLGNTIYF	TRBV7-2	TRBJ1-3
CASSFSGGGPNYEQYF	TRBV28	TRBJ2-7
CASSVGTDSNEKLFF	TRBV9	TRBJ1-4
CSTRVLGIGEQFF	TRBV29-1	TRBJ2-1
CASSQDGGLLLYNEQFF	TRBV4-3	TRBJ2-1
CASSQEGQGYGYTF	TRBV4-3	TRBJ1-2
CASREVAVSTDTQYF	TRBV5-1	TRBJ2-3
CASSLLTGQETQYF	TRBV5-1	TRBJ2-5
CAWSWGLAGYNEQFF	TRBV30	TRBJ2-1
CAISEEFQETQYF	TRBV10-3	TRBJ2-5
CASSYGGDGDTEAFF	TRBV6-5	TRBJ1-1
CASSMWEGRETQYF	TRBV19	TRBJ2-5
CASSPQGAGPDTQYF	TRBV4-2	TRBJ2-3
CASSRGTDTQYF	TRBV7-3	TRBJ2-3
CAWSVGVNTEAFF	TRBV30	TRBJ1-1
CASSRELAGENNEQFF	TRBV5-1	TRBJ2-1
CSAKSSSGANVLTF	TRBV29-1	TRBJ2-6
CASRPQGGIEAFF	TRBV7-3	TRBJ1-1
CASSLGSGRDFF	TRBV7-2	TRBJ2-1
CASSQDQGPYEQYF	TRBV4-3	TRBJ2-7
CSVGQGFGGDGYTF	TRBV29-1	TRBJ1-2
CPCTEAFF	TRBV13	TRBJ1-1
CASSLRLSPLRETQYF	TRBV5-1	TRBJ2-5
CASSPGLAGGPTGELFF	TRBV5-1	TRBJ2-2
CASSDPGQGAGANVLTF	TRBV7-3	TRBJ2-6
CATSRVEVVSIAKNIQYF	TRBV15	TRBJ2-4
CASSLALGSEAFF	TRBV7-6	TRBJ1-1
CASEGTSGNTIYF	TRBV6-5	TRBJ1-3
CASSQRIPSYEQYF	TRBV14	TRBJ2-7
CASWGRGDQPQHF	TRBV2	TRBJ1-5
CAARGWNTEAFF	TRBV6-5	TRBJ1-1
CARYFRDRRYTQYF	TRBV21-1	TRBJ2-3
CASSWYSGNEQYF	TRBV28	TRBJ2-7
CASSVGPSGRAGDEQFF	TRBV9	TRBJ2-1
CASSQFPTSYNEQFF	TRBV4-1	TRBJ2-1
CASSYSARGVGGYTF	TRBV6-5	TRBJ1-2
CASSSRDSPLDEQFF	TRBV7-3	TRBJ2-1
CASSLGGLAGDKGQFF	TRBV5-1	TRBJ2-1
CASSMTGLQNTGELFF	TRBV9	TRBJ2-2
CAISEGTEAFF	TRBV10-3	TRBJ1-1
CASSQEGGTGTGAPQYF	TRBV4-3	TRBJ2-5
CASRSFGNTEAFF	TRBV6-1	TRBJ1-1
CASSDHRTAGETQYF	TRBV7-9	TRBJ2-5
CASSSPTGTNEKLFF	TRBV5-4	TRBJ1-4
CASSVTGQRAEQYF	TRBV7-2	TRBJ2-7